This T cell receptor beta chain was recorded in a study of blood T cell repertoires in COVID-19. V lost 9 bases, J lost 7 bases, and 13 bases lay in between. CDR3 size: 11 residues. Germline CDR1 reads SNHLY; CDR2 reads FYNNEI. Assay: immunoSEQ multiplex PCR; the TCRdb copy retains only in-frame clones and omits some. The table includes roughly 81,000 clones, about 91% detected once. This sequence originates from a man between 65 and 85 years old with active or convalescent COVID-19. The V gene is TRBV2, the J gene TRBJ2-7; no clear D gene. Sequences were obtained from peripheral blood. DNA of the CDR3: TGTGCCAGTGAGGTTAGGCGGGAGCAGTACTTC. It is translated as CASEVRREQYF.